This paragraph reports one T cell receptor beta chain. The data originate from a study of cytomegalovirus exposure and HLA in healthy donors. Primers for the PCR totalled 60 Vbeta and 13 Jbeta. Method: immunoSEQ multiplex PCR; TCRdb's copy keeps in-frame clones and lacks some. This table holds 150,000 to 200,000 clones, over 60% found once. This CDR3 contains 15 residues. Trimming stripped 2 bases from V and 5 bases from J, with 12 bases between. Germline lookup yields CDR1 SNHLY and CDR2 FYNNEI. The sample was PBMCs. The chain links TRBV2 to TRBJ2-2; D gene ambiguous. The receptor was isolated from a girl aged 10 to 17 in good health and CMV-seronegative. In nucleotides, the CDR3 is TGTGCCAGCAGTGAATCGCTGCAGTCGACCGGGGAGCTGTTTTTT. Translating it yields CASSESLQSTGELFF.